This entry concerns a single TCR beta chain. What it binds is unknown. Though nominally healthy at sampling, donors likely had unrecorded immune exposures. The data originate from a study of cytomegalovirus exposure and HLA in healthy donors. Study-wide results and caveats: Later on, analysis showed that most CMV-associated TCR beta chains appeared to be HLA-restricted. Later analysis suggested links between common viral pathogens and several top significant clusters. For most TCR beta V segments, an earlier analysis put the productive rate at about 87% or about 30% of the time.

The junction had 4 bases not matched to a gene; V was cut back by 5 bases and J by 2 bases. The CDR3 length is 14 residues. CDR1 LNHDA and CDR2 SQIVND come from the germline V gene (reference sequence). The PCR employed 60 Vbeta primers together with 13 Jbeta primers. TCRdb keeps only in-frame clones here, not all; method: immunoSEQ multiplex PCR. This sample's table reports over 100,000 clones. This clonotype originated in a man younger than 35 in good health and CMV-seronegative. The source material was PBMCs. This sequence joins TRBV19 and TRBJ2-7, with TRBD1 matching over 9 bases. DNA of the CDR3: TGTGCCAGTAGTCCCCGGACAGGGGCCTACGAGCAGTACTTC. Protein: CASSPRTGAYEQYF.